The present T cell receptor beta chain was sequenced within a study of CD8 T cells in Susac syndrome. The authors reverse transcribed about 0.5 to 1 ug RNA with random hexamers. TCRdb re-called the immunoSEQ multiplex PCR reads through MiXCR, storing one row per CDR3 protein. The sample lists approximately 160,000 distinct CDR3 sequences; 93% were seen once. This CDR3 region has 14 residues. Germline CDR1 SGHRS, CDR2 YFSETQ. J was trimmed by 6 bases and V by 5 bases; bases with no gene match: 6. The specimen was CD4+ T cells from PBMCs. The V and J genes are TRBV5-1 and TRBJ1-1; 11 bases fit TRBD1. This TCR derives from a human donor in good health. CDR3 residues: CASRSGQGAPEAFF. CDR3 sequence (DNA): TGCGCCAGCAGGTCCGGACAGGGGGCTCCTGAAGCTTTCTTT.